Listed here are 20 T cell receptor beta chains from one sample, sequenced in a study of T cells in Graves' hyperthyroidism and ophthalmopathy. Regions amplified from RNA transcripts were the TCR beta CDR3 regions. First-round RT-PCR with HTBI primers amplified the TCR CDR3 region. TCRdb fed the multiplex PCR reads into MiXCR, producing one record per CDR3 protein. The repertoire consists of roughly 650,000 distinct CDR3 sequences, with about a sixth occurring once and the leading ten covering approximately 3.5%. The sample was blood. These TCRs come from a woman aged 40 to 50 with Graves' ophthalmopathy.

This clonotype was seen repeatedly, ten times or more. This chain's CDR3 is CSARASLIQGAFKTDTQYF. CDR3 in DNA: TGCAGTGCTAGAGCCTCCCTTATACAGGGGGCGTTTAAGACAGATACGCAGTATTTT. The chain employs TRBV20-1 and TRBJ2-3; 9 bases align to TRBD1. The germline V gene encodes CDR1 DFQATT and CDR2 SNEGSKA (reference sequence). With V trimmed by 1 base and J by 3 bases, 17 bases remained unmatched. The CDR3 runs 19 residues.

The chain links TRBV24-1 to TRBJ2-3; D is perhaps TRBD1 or TRBD2 (6 bases each). V was cut by 3 bases and J by 2 bases, with 20 bases left in between. CDR1 and CDR2 from the germline V gene are KGHDR and SFDVKD. This CDR3 region has 18 residues. CDR3 region: CATSDRGTGRRFTDTQYF. In DNA form, the CDR3 reads TGTGCCACCAGTGATAGGGGGACTGGACGGCGATTCACAGATACGCAGTATTTT.

This clonotype was recorded a few times. J is TRBJ2-3 and V is TRBV20-1, with D tentatively TRBD2 (5 bases). CDR3 length: 14 residues. Germline V CDR1 and CDR2: DFQATT, SNEGSKA (reference sequence). V was trimmed by 3 bases and J by 2 bases, leaving 12 bases between them. The CDR3 sequence is CSARGRRDTDTQYF. In nucleotides, the CDR3 is TGCAGTGCTAGGGGGAGACGAGACACAGATACGCAGTATTTT.

This clonotype was observed a handful of times. The V gene is TRBV7-2, the J gene TRBJ2-2; D is unclear. Looked up from germline, CDR1 is SGHTA and CDR2 is FQGNSA. This CDR3 contains 15 residues. The ends were cut back, 1 base at V and 2 bases at J, with 8 bases in the middle. The CDR3 DNA reads as TGTGCCAGCAGCTTAGTTGGGCCCAACACCGGGGAGCTGTTTTTT. This gives the protein CASSLVGPNTGELFF.

V and J are TRBV7-9 and TRBJ1-2; 8 nucleotides match TRBD1. The CDR3 runs 19 residues. The V segment lost 1 base and the J segment 4 bases; nucleotides outside the gene matches: 17. The V gene's germline CDR1 is SEHNR and CDR2 FQNEAQ (reference sequence). CDR3 DNA sequence: TGTGCCAGCAGCTTAGGGATTTCAGGGGGCGGTATTCGCGGCTATGGCTACACCTTC. Translation gives CASSLGISGGGIRGYGYTF.

This clonotype turned up a few times. This chain links TRBV4-1 with TRBJ1-4; D perhaps matches TRBD1 (5 bases). The length of the CDR3 is 16 residues. V was cut by 3 bases and J by 8 bases, with 19 bases left in between. Germline CDR1 MGHRA, CDR2 YSYEKL. For the CDR3, the DNA is TGCGCCAGCAGCCATTTATCGCAGGGTAGTGGGGAAAAACTGTTTTTT. It translates to CASSHLSQGSGEKLFF.

This clonotype was observed many times. V gene TRBV28 combines with J gene TRBJ1-3, with 8 nucleotides matching TRBD1. V trimming: 2 bases; J trimming: 3 bases; junction bases outside the gene matches: 9. The CDR3 loop spans 17 amino acids. CDR1 is MDHEN, CDR2 SYDVKM, per germline. As DNA, the CDR3 is TGTGCCAGCAGTTTAACACAGACAGGGGAGTATGGAAACACCATATATTTT. Translation gives CASSLTQTGEYGNTIYF.

This clonotype was observed at least ten times. CDR3 protein: CASSEAGGGGSTDTQYF. The CDR3 DNA is TGTGCCAGCAGTGAAGCGGGTGGAGGTGGGAGCACAGATACGCAGTATTTT. The rearrangement uses TRBV6-1 and TRBJ2-3; possibly TRBD2 for D (5 bases). The V and J ends lost 0 bases and 0 bases respectively, with 13 bases between them. The CDR3 consists of 17 residues. CDR1 MNHNS and CDR2 SASEGT come from the germline V gene.

This clonotype was counted ten times or more. J is TRBJ1-5 and V is TRBV2; 8 positions agree with TRBD1. The CDR3 covers 15 residues. After removal of 7 bases from V and 0 bases from J, the junction contained 5 bases not matched to a gene. From germline, CDR1 is SNHLY and CDR2 FYNNEI. This chain's CDR3 is CASKRDRPSNQPQHF. The CDR3 DNA reads TGTGCCAGCAAGAGGGACAGGCCTAGCAATCAGCCCCAGCATTTT.

This clonotype was detected ten times or more. The chain combines TRBV5-1 with TRBJ2-2; maybe TRBD1 (6 bases). This CDR3 comprises 15 residues. V shed 4 bases and J shed 2 bases, with 12 bases lying between them. Germline CDR1 reads SGHRS; CDR2 reads YFSETQ. The CDR3 nucleotides read TGCGCCAGCAGCCATGACAGGTCTAACACCGGGGAGCTGTTTTTT. Protein: CASSHDRSNTGELFF.

This clonotype was counted ten times or more. CDR3 nucleotide sequence: TGCGCCAGCAGTCGCGAGCCGCCGGACACAGATACGCAGTATTTT. Its translation is CASSREPPDTDTQYF. This chain links TRBV5-1 with TRBJ2-3; no clear D. This CDR3 is built from 15 residues. Trimming left V 5 bases short and J 2 bases short, with 15 bases between. Germline CDR1 and CDR2: SGHRS and YFSETQ.

The rearrangement links TRBV6-9 to TRBJ2-3; D is undetermined. Germline lookup yields CDR1 MNHGY and CDR2 SVAAGI. The CDR3 is 13 amino acids. V was clipped by 4 bases and J by 6 bases, with 11 bases between them. The chain's CDR3 is CASSWSLRDTQYF. CDR3 in DNA: TGTGCCAGCAGTTGGTCACTAAGGGATACGCAGTATTTT.

Notes on this clonotype: It may be a read error: a sequence one base away is much more abundant. The genes are TRBV30 and TRBJ1-1, with 9 bases identical to TRBD1. The V gene's germline CDR1 is GTSNPN and CDR2 SVGIG (reference sequence). CDR3 length: 12 amino acids. CDR3 loop: CVSNRGRTEAFF. DNA of the CDR3: TGTGTCTCAAACAGGGGGCGAACTGAAGCTTTCTTT.

This clonotype has a handful of counts. This sequence joins TRBV5-4 and TRBJ2-6; the match to TRBD1 covers 8 bases. Per germline, CDR1 SGHNT and CDR2 YYREEE (reference sequence). This CDR3 spans 18 amino acids. The V gene end was trimmed by 3 bases and the J gene end by 2 bases; junction bases not matched to a gene: 10. For the CDR3, the DNA is TGTGCCAGCAGCTCCATGGACAGGGCCCTAACTGGGGCCAACGTCCTGACTTTC. Encoded protein: CASSSMDRALTGANVLTF.

This clonotype was counted only a few times. The CDR3 here is CASSLAGLGGDTQYF. The CDR3 nucleotides read TGCGCCAGCAGCTTGGCCGGACTGGGGGGGGATACGCAGTATTTT. The chain combines TRBV5-1 with TRBJ2-3, with 7 nucleotides matching TRBD2. The CDR3 consists of 15 residues. The ends lost 0 bases at V and 6 bases at J; junction bases unmatched: 7. Germline V gene sequence: CDR1 SGHRS, CDR2 YFSETQ.

This clonotype was found many times. CDR3 in DNA: TGTGCCAGCATACTCATGGGAGGGGCTAGCGGGAGAAAGGGCACAGATACGCAGTATTTT. Translated: CASILMGGASGRKGTDTQYF. This sequence joins TRBV2 and TRBJ2-3; 10 bases fit TRBD2. The CDR3 has 20 amino acids. Trimming removed 7 bases from V and 1 base from J; junction bases left unmatched: 20. Germline V gene data show CDR1 as SNHLY and CDR2 as FYNNEI.

This clonotype was recorded many times. The chain is built from TRBV28 and TRBJ1-1, with a tentative D call TRBD1 (6 bases). V lost 8 bases, J lost 5 bases, and 15 bases lay in between. Germline V lookup: CDR1 MDHEN, CDR2 SYDVKM. The CDR3 spans 13 residues. CDR3 coding DNA: TGTGCCAGCCAGGACGGGGGGCGAACTGAAGCTTTCTTT. Amino acid sequence: CASQDGGRTEAFF.

This clonotype was found many times. The chain has TRBV11-2 and TRBJ2-1; possible D gene TRBD2, 6 bases. The CDR3 totals 14 residues. Germline V lookup: CDR1 SGHAT, CDR2 FQNNGV. V was shortened by 5 bases and J by 8 bases, with 16 bases between the two germline ends. The CDR3 is CASSIGQSGYEQFF. CDR3 nucleotide sequence: TGTGCCAGCAGCATTGGACAAAGCGGGTATGAGCAGTTCTTC.

This clonotype was observed a few times. The chain uses TRBV6-1 and TRBJ2-1; perhaps TRBD1 as D (6 bases). The CDR3 sequence is 15 residues long. The V gene lost 6 bases and the J gene lost 5 bases, with 17 bases spanning the gap. Looked up from germline, CDR1 is MNHNS and CDR2 is SASEGT. CDR3 protein: CASSLPRGYNNEQFF. The CDR3 coding sequence is TGTGCCAGCAGCCTCCCCAGGGGTTACAACAATGAGCAGTTCTTC.

This clonotype was recorded a few times. The rearrangement joins TRBV5-6 to TRBJ1-2, with 9 bases that match TRBD1. Unmatched junction bases numbered 8, after V lost 0 bases and J lost 8 bases. Germline V CDR1 and CDR2: SGHDT, YYEEEE. The CDR3 extends over 15 amino acids. The DNA for the CDR3 is TGTGCCAGCAGCTTGGCCGGGACAGGGCCGAAGGGCTACACCTTC. Translation gives CASSLAGTGPKGYTF. Full variable domain (outside the CDR3, taken from reference TRBV5-6 and TRBJ1-2): DAGVTQSPTHLIKTRGQQVTLRCSPKSGHDTVSWYQQALGQGPQFIFQYYEEEERQRGNFPDRFSGHQFPNYSSELNVNALLLGDSALYLCASSLAGTGPKGYTFGSGTRLTVV.